The clone carrying this T cell receptor beta chain was detected once. The CDR3 spans 15 residues. Per germline, CDR1 KGHSH and CDR2 LQKENI. V shed 2 bases, J shed 3 bases, and the junction held 5 bases outside the gene matches. TCRdb's copy holds only in-frame clones and misses some; the assay was immunoSEQ multiplex PCR. Altogether about 150,000 clones are present, roughly 80% being singletons, with the ten largest covering about 29%. This sample was taken from a study of blood T cell repertoires in COVID-19. Sequencing was done on a sample of peripheral blood. The TCR comes from a woman aged 60-75 years with acute or convalescent COVID-19. The gene calls are TRBV18 and TRBJ1-2; 8 bases line up with TRBD1. CDR3 nucleotide sequence: TGTGCCAGCTCACCAGGGTTACAGGGGGACTATGGCTACACCTTC. Its translation is CASSPGLQGDYGYTF.